A selection of T cell receptor beta chains follows, all from one sample in a study of T cell repertoires and leukemia-associated antigens. TCRdb called the 5' RACE reads again in MiXCR, with one record for every CDR3 protein. The sample holds about 15,000 distinct CDR3 sequences, approximately 42% seen once. Their antigens remain unidentified. The material sequenced was CD3+ T cells sorted from blood and cultured. The receptors come from a female donor in good health. CDR3s include the opening cysteine and the closing phenylalanine or tryptophan. D genes are given only for firm matches. Only some rows state a clone size, as once, few, many or a class for expanded clones.

j_call: TRBJ2-2
d_call: NA
v_call: TRBV5-1
cdr3_length: 13
clone_size: NA
cdr3_nt: TGCGCCGGCGAGGGAGGGGGCTCCGGGGAGCTATTTTTT
cdr3_aa: CAGEGGGSGELFF

j_call: TRBJ2-7
d_call: NA
v_call: TRBV21-1
cdr3_length: 18
clone_size: many
cdr3_nt: TGTGCCAGCAGCAAAGATCGTCTAGCGGGAGAGTTTTCCTACGAGCAGTACTTC
cdr3_aa: CASSKDRLAGEFSYEQYF

j_call: TRBJ1-5
d_call: TRBD1
v_call: TRBV29-1
cdr3_length: 15
clone_size: NA
cdr3_nt: TGCAGTGTCACGGGACAGGGGGCAGAGAATCAGCCCCAGCATTTT
cdr3_aa: CSVTGQGAENQPQHF

j_call: TRBJ2-7
d_call: TRBD1
v_call: TRBV20-1
cdr3_length: 14
clone_size: medium-sized
cdr3_nt: TGCAGTGCTTACCCTTCGGGACAGTCCTACGAGCAGTACTTC
cdr3_aa: CSAYPSGQSYEQYF

j_call: TRBJ1-5
d_call: TRBD1
v_call: TRBV5-1
cdr3_length: 16
clone_size: NA
cdr3_nt: TGCGCCAGCAGCCCTGGTGAGGGACAGGGCGATCAGCCCCAGCATTTT
cdr3_aa: CASSPGEGQGDQPQHF

j_call: TRBJ2-3
d_call: NA
v_call: TRBV6-1
cdr3_length: 13
clone_size: once
cdr3_nt: TGTGCCAGCAGTGACGGCGGTGGTGTTACGCAGTATTTT
cdr3_aa: CASSDGGGVTQYF

j_call: TRBJ2-3
d_call: TRBD2
v_call: TRBV20-1
cdr3_length: 12
clone_size: NA
cdr3_nt: TGCAGTTCCCCGGGGGGTACAGATACGCAGTATTTT
cdr3_aa: CSSPGGTDTQYF

j_call: TRBJ2-7
d_call: NA
v_call: TRBV5-1
cdr3_length: 14
clone_size: NA
cdr3_nt: TGCGCCAGCAGCTTGGGAACACGAGCCTACGAGCAGTACTTT
cdr3_aa: CASSLGTRAYEQYF

j_call: TRBJ1-1
d_call: TRBD1
v_call: TRBV12-3/TRBV12-4
cdr3_length: 13
clone_size: NA
cdr3_nt: TGTGCCAGCAGTTTCGACAGGGGGTTTGAAGCTTTCTTT
cdr3_aa: CASSFDRGFEAFF

j_call: TRBJ1-1
d_call: NA
v_call: TRBV5-1
cdr3_length: 15
clone_size: NA
cdr3_nt: TGCGCCAGCGGCTTGGCTCCGGGCCCTATAGCTGAAGCTTTCTTC
cdr3_aa: CASGLAPGPIAEAFF

j_call: TRBJ2-7
d_call: NA
v_call: TRBV27
cdr3_length: 15
clone_size: NA
cdr3_nt: TGTGCCAGCAGTCGTGAGAGGGCCTTCTCCTACGAGCAGTACTTC
cdr3_aa: CASSRERAFSYEQYF

j_call: TRBJ2-1
d_call: NA
v_call: TRBV6-4
cdr3_length: 14
clone_size: medium-sized
cdr3_nt: TGTGCCAGCAGTGACGGGGATTATGCCAATGAGCAGTTCTTC
cdr3_aa: CASSDGDYANEQFF

j_call: TRBJ2-1
d_call: TRBD2
v_call: TRBV10-3
cdr3_length: 18
clone_size: NA
cdr3_nt: TGTGCCATCACGGCAGGGATCGGGGGGAGATTATTTTACAATGAGCAGTTCTTC
cdr3_aa: CAITAGIGGRLFYNEQFF

j_call: TRBJ2-1
d_call: TRBD2
v_call: TRBV7-2
cdr3_length: 16
clone_size: medium-sized
cdr3_nt: TGTGCCAGCAGCCCCAGGAGGAGCGGGGGATACAATGAGCAGTTCTTC
cdr3_aa: CASSPRRSGGYNEQFF

j_call: TRBJ2-1
d_call: TRBD1
v_call: TRBV5-1
cdr3_length: 16
clone_size: NA
cdr3_nt: TGCGCCAGCAGCTCCGGACAGGGGGCGAGATCTAATGAGCAGTTCTTC
cdr3_aa: CASSSGQGARSNEQFF

j_call: TRBJ2-1
d_call: NA
v_call: TRBV5-1
cdr3_length: 12
clone_size: NA
cdr3_nt: TGCGCCAGTATCACAAACTACAATGAGCAGTTCTTC
cdr3_aa: CASITNYNEQFF

j_call: TRBJ2-1
d_call: TRBD2
v_call: TRBV19
cdr3_length: 18
clone_size: many
cdr3_nt: TGTGCCAGTCGCAAGCGGGAGATGGGGTACAGCTCCTACAATGAGCAGTTCTTC
cdr3_aa: CASRKREMGYSSYNEQFF

j_call: TRBJ1-1
d_call: NA
v_call: TRBV20-1
cdr3_length: 12
clone_size: NA
cdr3_nt: TGCAGTGCTAGACAGAGACCTCCGAGAGCTTTCTTT
cdr3_aa: CSARQRPPRAFF

j_call: TRBJ1-1
d_call: NA
v_call: TRBV18
cdr3_length: 15
clone_size: many
cdr3_nt: TGTGCCAGCTCGCCGAACACCGCGATGAACACTGAAGCTTTCTTT
cdr3_aa: CASSPNTAMNTEAFF

j_call: TRBJ2-3
d_call: NA
v_call: TRBV7-2
cdr3_length: 16
clone_size: NA
cdr3_nt: TGTGCCAGCAGCTTAGCGCGCGGGCGGGCCATAAATACGCAGTATTTT
cdr3_aa: CASSLARGRAINTQYF

j_call: TRBJ2-7
d_call: TRBD1
v_call: TRBV18
cdr3_length: 15
clone_size: NA
cdr3_nt: TGTGCCAGCTCTCCGGACAGGAGACCGTGGGGCGAGCGGTACTTC
cdr3_aa: CASSPDRRPWGERYF

j_call: TRBJ2-7
d_call: TRBD1
v_call: TRBV3-1
cdr3_length: 15
clone_size: NA
cdr3_nt: TGTGCCAGCAGCGTCCGGGACAGGGGGCCCTACGAACAGTACTTC
cdr3_aa: CASSVRDRGPYEQYF

j_call: TRBJ2-1
d_call: TRBD2
v_call: TRBV20-1
cdr3_length: 15
clone_size: medium-sized
cdr3_nt: TGCAGTGCTCTTAGAGCGGGAGTCACCTACAATGAGCAGTTCTTC
cdr3_aa: CSALRAGVTYNEQFF

j_call: TRBJ2-3
d_call: NA
v_call: TRBV18
cdr3_length: 15
clone_size: many
cdr3_nt: TGTGCCAGCTCACGCACCTGGGACGGCACAGATACGCAGTATTTT
cdr3_aa: CASSRTWDGTDTQYF

j_call: TRBJ2-5
d_call: NA
v_call: TRBV4-1
cdr3_length: 14
clone_size: medium-sized
cdr3_nt: TGCGCCAGCAGCCAAGGAATCAGGGCGGAGACCCAGTACTTC
cdr3_aa: CASSQGIRAETQYF

j_call: TRBJ1-2
d_call: TRBD1
v_call: TRBV7-3
cdr3_length: 13
clone_size: medium-sized
cdr3_nt: TGTGCCAGCAGCACCGGGACAGGCTATGGCTACACCTTC
cdr3_aa: CASSTGTGYGYTF

j_call: TRBJ2-7
d_call: TRBD2
v_call: TRBV3-1
cdr3_length: 19
clone_size: few
cdr3_nt: TGTGACAGCAGCCAACCTAGGACTAGCGGGCCGTTCACCCACTACGAGCAGTACTTC
cdr3_aa: CDSSQPRTSGPFTHYEQYF

j_call: TRBJ2-5
d_call: NA
v_call: TRBV20-1
cdr3_length: 13
clone_size: few
cdr3_nt: TGCAGTACTCCCCGTACGGAGGACGAGACCCAGTACTTC
cdr3_aa: CSTPRTEDETQYF

j_call: TRBJ1-1
d_call: TRBD1
v_call: TRBV10-3
cdr3_length: 13
clone_size: NA
cdr3_nt: TGTGCCATCACCATAGGACAGGACACTGAAGCTTTCTTT
cdr3_aa: CAITIGQDTEAFF

j_call: TRBJ2-3
d_call: NA
v_call: TRBV5-1
cdr3_length: 15
clone_size: NA
cdr3_nt: TGCGCCAGCAGCCCCTGGGACGGTGGTGAGGATACGCAGTATTTT
cdr3_aa: CASSPWDGGEDTQYF

j_call: TRBJ2-5
d_call: TRBD1
v_call: TRBV11-3
cdr3_length: 17
clone_size: many
cdr3_nt: TGTGCCAGCAGCCCAAGGGGGAGAATTGCAGGGGGCGAGACCCAGTACTTC
cdr3_aa: CASSPRGRIAGGETQYF